This entry concerns a single T cell receptor (beta chain). Its antigen is as yet unknown. CDR3 and TCR beta VDJ profiling relied on a genomic DNA template. MiXCR, run by TCRdb on the reads, gives a single entry per CDR3 protein. This sample has around 150,000 distinct CDR3 sequences; 41% occur once, and the top ten carry 8% to 9.5%. This sample was taken from a study of CD8+CD57+ T cells in acquired aplastic anemia. Study in general: The sorted CD4+ and CD8+ cells yielded an average about 3.5 ug of DNA. Findings and caveats of the study: For CD8+ Simpson's diversity, patients and controls showed no significant difference. Patients and controls turned out to have roughly 30 CD8+ CDR3 sequences in common.

Trimming pared 6 bases from V and 2 bases from J, leaving 13 bases between. Germline-derived CDR1 and CDR2 are DFQATT and SNEGSKA (reference sequence). The CDR3 has 13 residues. The chain is built from TRBV20-1 and TRBJ1-2; the D gene is possibly TRBD1 (6 bases). The source is a human donor in good health, serving as a control. Sequences were obtained from sorted CD4+, CD8+, or CD8+CD57+ T cells (not recorded which) from PBMCs. The CDR3 region is CSARGLDNYGYTF. In nucleotides, the CDR3 is TGCAGTGCCAGGGGCTTAGACAACTATGGCTACACCTTC.